The sequence of this T cell receptor (beta chain) was determined in a study of blood T cells in healthy people across ages. Study-level results: Conclusively comparing naive with antigen-experienced cells was impossible with unsorted PBMCs. Long-lived donors exceeded aged donors in naive CD4+ cells and diversity.

The germline V gene encodes CDR1 SGHTA and CDR2 FQGNSA. The V gene lost 2 bases and the J gene lost 5 bases, with 13 bases spanning the gap. The CDR3 has 15 residues. Alongside a J-beta primer mix, a sample-barcoded 5' primer served in a second PCR lasting about 6 to 11 cycles. TCRdb passed the 5' RACE reads through MiXCR, listing each CDR3 protein once. The table records around 1,900,000 distinct CDR3 sequences, about two fifths of them present only once. The sample, about 10 milliliters of peripheral blood, was drawn from each donor. This clonotype came up a few times. Its antigen is as yet unknown. Sample: blood. The chain recombines TRBV7-2 with TRBJ1-5; D gene uncertain. This TCR derives from a human donor in good health. CDR3 DNA sequence: TGTGCCAGCAGCTTAAGTGTGGCTCCGGATCAGCCCCAGCATTTT. Amino acids: CASSLSVAPDQPQHF.